This TCR beta chain came from a study of shared clonotypes between healthy human individuals. This clone showed up just once. TCRdb's copy holds only in-frame clones and misses some; the assay was immunoSEQ multiplex PCR. In the table there are 530,000 or so clones, over 60% of which are singletons. CDR3 size: 13 residues. Between the trimmed V and J ends, which lost 3 bases and 0 bases, there was a span of 3 bases. Germline V CDR1 and CDR2: SQVTM, ANQGSEA. The sequenced sample consisted of PBMCs. This TCR was sampled from a woman between 40 and 50 years old in good health. Some clones in this sample may be carry-over from other donors' samples. V is TRBV29-1 and J is TRBJ2-6; no clear D. CDR3 sequence (DNA): TGCAGCGTTGATAGCTCTGGGGCCAACGTCCTGACTTTC. Translating gives CSVDSSGANVLTF.